Below, 25 T cell receptor beta chains from the same sample are listed, as sequenced in a study of T-cell memory formation after mild COVID-19 (dated by TCRdb to about 2021). The library came from 5' RACE. TCRdb names Illumina NovaSeq 6000 as the instrument used. The public reads were run again by TCRdb, first through fastp at Q25 and then through MiXCR, and only productive beta chains were kept. Every CDR3 protein is listed once, alongside the most common genes and DNA of its rows. This sample has 150,000 to 200,000 distinct CDR3 sequences in its table, and 25% to 40% of those were observed once. About 12% of the sample is held by the ten biggest clonotypes. The sequenced sample was PBMCs or a T cell subset sorted from them (not recorded which). All receptors derive from an adult woman who had mild COVID-19 (a few samples of this study predate the infection). The sample titles of this study are shuffled in the database, so cell type and time point are left out; the donor was told from shared clones.

The chain recombines TRBV4-1 with TRBJ1-5; tentative D call: TRBD1 (6 bases). In germline, CDR1 is MGHRA, CDR2 YSYEKL. CDR3 length: 13 amino acids. The V gene lost 2 bases and the J gene lost 9 bases, with 11 bases spanning the gap. The CDR3 bases are TGCGCCAGCAGCCAAACCACAGGGTCGCCCCAGCATTTT. Translated: CASSQTTGSPQHF.

The chain links TRBV7-2 to TRBJ1-2; D might be TRBD1 (5 bases). V lost 2 bases and J 6 bases, leaving 13 bases between the germline ends. Germline values: CDR1 SGHTA, CDR2 FQGNSA. The CDR3 has 14 amino acids. CDR3 loop: CASSLLPGKDGYTF. The CDR3 coding sequence is TGTGCCAGCAGCTTACTCCCAGGGAAGGATGGCTACACCTTC.

This clonotype was found a few times. The chain has TRBV29-1 and TRBJ2-7, with 8 bases identical to TRBD2. The V segment lost 4 bases and the J segment 5 bases; nucleotides outside the gene matches: 7. Germline V CDR1 and CDR2: SQVTM, ANQGSEA. This CDR3 has 13 residues. CDR3 in amino acids: CSVVSGGFDEQYF. In DNA form, the CDR3 reads TGCAGCGTTGTATCGGGGGGGTTCGACGAGCAGTACTTC.

The chain employs TRBV5-5 and TRBJ1-5, with unresolved D. The V end lost 0 bases, the J end lost 2 bases, and 12 bases lay between the germline ends. Germline V gives CDR1 SGHKS, CDR2 YYEKEE (reference sequence). This CDR3 contains 16 residues. CDR3 nucleotide sequence: TGTGCCAGCAGCTTGGGCCGGGGATACGGCAATCAGCCCCAGCATTTT. Translation: CASSLGRGYGNQPQHF.

J is TRBJ2-1 and V is TRBV12-3 or TRBV12-4; 14 nucleotides line up with TRBD2. V was pared by 6 bases and J by 4 bases, with 5 bases of the junction left unmatched. The CDR3 runs to 16 residues. The CDR3 DNA reads TGTGCCAGCAGACCGACTAGCGGGGGGGTTTACAATGAGCAGTTCTTC. It is translated as CASRPTSGGVYNEQFF.

This clonotype was recorded a few times. The V gene is TRBV11-3, the J gene TRBJ2-1; the match to TRBD2 covers 9 bases. The CDR3 contains 17 residues. The germline CDR1 and CDR2 sequences are SGHNT and YENEEA. J lost 3 bases, V lost 1 base, and 7 bases had no gene match. The DNA for the CDR3 is TGTGCCAGCAGCTTAGCCGCGACTAGCGGCTACTACAATGAGCAGTTCTTC. Protein product: CASSLAATSGYYNEQFF. The entire variable domain, with the rest obtained from reference TRBV11-3 and TRBJ2-1, is as follows: EAGVVQSPRYKIIEKKQPVAFWCNPISGHNTLYWYLQNLGQGPELLIRYENEEAVDDSQLPKDRFSAERLKGVDSTLKIQPAELGDSAVYLCASSLAATSGYYNEQFFGPGTRLTVL.

This clonotype came up a few times. The chain couples TRBV4-1 to TRBJ2-7; TRBD2 matches at 9 bases. V dropped 0 bases and J dropped 0; count of bases not matched to a gene: 12. From germline, CDR1 is MGHRA and CDR2 YSYEKL. This CDR3 comprises 19 residues. The CDR3 region has the DNA TGCGCCAGCAGCCAAGAGGGCGGGAGGGCCATTCTGAACTCCTACGAGCAGTACTTC. Its protein is CASSQEGGRAILNSYEQYF.

This clonotype appeared a few times. This sequence joins TRBV20-1 and TRBJ1-2, with 8 positions matching TRBD1. CDR1 and CDR2 from the germline V gene are DFQATT and SNEGSKA (reference sequence). The CDR3 is 13 amino acids. Trimming removed 2 bases from V and 5 bases from J; junction bases left unmatched: 4. CDR3 protein: CSARYRGEYGYTF. The CDR3 DNA sequence: TGCAGTGCTAGATACAGGGGGGAGTATGGCTACACCTTC.

This clonotype has more than one count but fewer than ten. The V and J genes are TRBV4-1 and TRBJ2-3; 8 bases align to TRBD2. V shed 1 base, J shed 1 base, and the junction held 4 bases outside the gene matches. The length of the CDR3 is 16 residues. Germline CDR1 MGHRA, CDR2 YSYEKL. The CDR3 DNA follows: TGCGCCAGCAGCCAAGCGGGCGGGGGGCGCACAGATACGCAGTATTTT. This codes for CASSQAGGGRTDTQYF.

The chain combines TRBV10-1 with TRBJ2-3; perhaps TRBD1 as D (6 bases). The germline V gene has CDR1 WNHNN and CDR2 SYGVQD (reference sequence). This CDR3 contains 14 residues. Trimming took off 7 bases at V and 1 base at J, with 12 bases between the two ends. The CDR3, as DNA: TGCGCCAGCATCGGGGACATGGGCACAGATACGCAGTATTTT. Protein: CASIGDMGTDTQYF.

The chain couples TRBV7-2 to TRBJ2-1, with 12 bases aligning to TRBD2. The CDR3 is 17 amino acids. Germline loops: CDR1 SGHTA, CDR2 FQGNSA. V dropped 5 bases and J dropped 3; count of bases not matched to a gene: 8. The CDR3 sequence: CASSKRLAGAIYNEQFF. CDR3 bases: TGTGCCAGCAGCAAGCGACTAGCGGGAGCAATCTACAATGAGCAGTTCTTC.

The genes are TRBV11-2 and TRBJ2-3; D perhaps matches TRBD2 (6 bases). The length of the CDR3 is 17 residues. From germline, CDR1 is SGHAT and CDR2 FQNNGV. V lost 5 bases and J lost 0, with 18 bases in between. CDR3 coding DNA: TGTGCCAGCAGCCCAGACGGACTATCGGTTAGCACAGATACGCAGTATTTT. It is translated as CASSPDGLSVSTDTQYF.

The rearrangement links TRBV7-9 to TRBJ1-3; 8 positions match TRBD1. V shed 7 bases, J shed 1 base, and the junction held 9 bases outside the gene matches. In germline, CDR1 is SEHNR, CDR2 FQNEAQ (reference sequence). CDR3 length equals 16 residues. For the CDR3, the DNA is TGTGCCAGCACCTCGGACAGGGAGGTTTCTGGAAACACCATATATTTT. Protein product: CASTSDREVSGNTIYF.

The chain is built from TRBV24-1 and TRBJ1-5, with TRBD1 identical over 8 bases. The V gene end was trimmed by 5 bases and the J gene end by 3 bases; junction bases not matched to a gene: 11. The CDR3 is made up of 17 amino acids. Germline assignment: CDR1 KGHDR and CDR2 SFDVKD. The CDR3 here is CATSVPLRDRHNQPQHF. The CDR3 DNA is TGTGCCACCAGTGTTCCTCTCCGGGACAGGCACAATCAGCCCCAGCATTTT.

Here the CDR3 DNA reads TGTGCCAGCAGTACCGGGTCAGGGGGTCAGCCCCAGCATTTT. Translation gives CASSTGSGGQPQHF. The chain is built from TRBV6-2 or TRBV6-3 and TRBJ1-5, with 7 bases lining up with TRBD1. V gave up 5 bases and J gave up 6 bases; unmatched junction bases: 7. Germline loops: CDR1 MNHEY, CDR2 SVGEGT. The CDR3 is made up of 14 amino acids.

This clonotype was seen a few times. The J gene is TRBJ2-1, the V gene TRBV29-1, with no clear D. Between the trimmed V and J ends, which lost 4 bases and 12 bases, there was a span of 22 bases. Looked up from germline, CDR1 is SQVTM and CDR2 is ANQGSEA. This CDR3 has 14 residues. The DNA for the CDR3 is TGCAGCGTTGCAAGTAGTCCTGATCCGTTAGCGCAGTTCTTC. It specifies CSVASSPDPLAQFF.

This clonotype came up a few times. V is TRBV6-2 or TRBV6-3 and J is TRBJ2-1; D remains unclear. The V and J ends lost 6 bases and 5 bases respectively, with 14 bases between them. CDR3 length: 14 amino acids. Germline V gives CDR1 MNHEY, CDR2 SVGEGT. The CDR3 here is CASRVSAGHNEQFF. In DNA, the CDR3 is TGTGCCAGCAGAGTCTCGGCAGGCCACAATGAGCAGTTCTTC.

The V call is TRBV5-1, the J call TRBJ2-1; D uncertain. Trimming took off 2 bases at V and 9 bases at J, with 6 bases between the two ends. Germline V gene lookup returns CDR1 SGHRS and CDR2 YFSETQ. This CDR3 has 11 residues. DNA of the CDR3: TGCGCCAGCAGCTTCAGTCGTGAGCAGTTCTTC. It yields the protein CASSFSREQFF. Based on the CDR3 plus reference TRBV5-1 and TRBJ2-1, the full variable domain is KAGVTQTPRYLIKTRGQQVTLSCSPISGHRSVSWYQQTPGQGLQFLFEYFSETQRNKGNFPGRFSGRQFSNSRSEMNVSTLELGDSALYLCASSFSREQFFGPGTRLTVL.

This clonotype came up once. V gene TRBV5-4 combines with J gene TRBJ1-2, with 9 bases lining up with TRBD1. V lost 4 bases to trimming and J lost 2 bases; unmatched junction nucleotides: 3. CDR1 SGHNT and CDR2 YYREEE come from the germline V gene (reference sequence). CDR3 length: 14 amino acids. CDR3 amino acids: CASSRDRVNYGYTF. DNA for the CDR3: TGTGCCAGCAGCCGGGACAGGGTCAACTATGGCTACACCTTC.

V usage is TRBV5-1 and J usage is TRBJ2-7; D may correspond to TRBD1 or TRBD2 (5 bases each). This CDR3 is 13 amino acids long. Trimming left V 4 bases short and J 2 bases short, with 10 bases between. Per germline, CDR1 SGHRS and CDR2 YFSETQ. CDR3 sequence: CASSRDGPYEQYF. As DNA, the CDR3 is TGCGCCAGCAGCCGGGACGGACCCTACGAGCAGTACTTC.

This clonotype was seen more than once but under ten times. The chain combines TRBV7-2 with TRBJ2-6; tentatively, D is TRBD2 (5 bases). The CDR3 sequence is 14 residues long. The germline V gene has CDR1 SGHTA and CDR2 FQGNSA. The germline V and J ends were trimmed by 6 bases and 0 bases, with 6 bases remaining between them. CDR3 DNA: TGTGCCAGCAGGACTAACTCTGGGGCCAACGTCCTGACTTTC. Translation gives CASRTNSGANVLTF.

In this sample, this clonotype turned up a few times. V and J are TRBV12-3 or TRBV12-4 and TRBJ2-7; TRBD2 might be the D (6 bases). The CDR3 spans 13 residues. Trimming took off 1 base at V and 5 bases at J, with 9 bases between the two ends. As DNA, the CDR3 is TGTGCCAGCAGTTTAGGGGAGGTCGACGAGCAGTACTTC. It is translated as CASSLGEVDEQYF.

The chain carries TRBV7-6 and TRBJ2-1; no clear D. CDR1 SGHVS and CDR2 FNYEAQ come from the germline V gene. The length of the CDR3 is 12 residues. Trimming took off 4 bases at V and 6 bases at J, with 7 bases between the two ends. The CDR3 spells CASSSLFNEQFF. The CDR3 DNA follows: TGTGCCAGCAGCTCTCTTTTCAATGAGCAGTTCTTC.

The chain couples TRBV20-1 to TRBJ1-5; D remains unclear. Trimming took off 5 bases at V and 0 bases at J, with 8 bases between the two ends. Germline CDR1 and CDR2: DFQATT and SNEGSKA (reference sequence). This CDR3 comprises 13 residues. CDR3 nucleotide sequence: TGCAGTGCTGTCGTGGATAGCAATCAGCCCCAGCATTTT. It specifies CSAVVDSNQPQHF.

The gene calls are TRBV2 and TRBJ1-5; D gene ambiguous. The CDR3 runs 15 residues. Germline CDR1 reads SNHLY; CDR2 reads FYNNEI. The germline V and J ends were trimmed by 1 base and 6 bases, with 13 bases remaining between them. The CDR3 is CASSEGDRAAQPQHF. CDR3 DNA sequence: TGTGCCAGCAGTGAAGGAGATAGGGCGGCTCAGCCCCAGCATTTT.